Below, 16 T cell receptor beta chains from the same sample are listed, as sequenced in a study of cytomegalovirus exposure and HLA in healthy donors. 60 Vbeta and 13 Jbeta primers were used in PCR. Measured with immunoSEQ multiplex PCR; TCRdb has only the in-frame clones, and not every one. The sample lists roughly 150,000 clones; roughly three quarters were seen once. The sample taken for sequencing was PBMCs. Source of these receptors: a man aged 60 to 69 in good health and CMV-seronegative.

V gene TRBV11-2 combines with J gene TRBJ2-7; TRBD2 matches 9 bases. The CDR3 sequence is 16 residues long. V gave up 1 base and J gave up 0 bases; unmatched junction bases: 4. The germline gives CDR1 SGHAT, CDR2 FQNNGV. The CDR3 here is CASSLAGGRASYEQYF. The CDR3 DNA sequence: TGTGCCAGCAGCTTAGCTGGCGGGAGGGCCTCCTACGAGCAGTACTTC.

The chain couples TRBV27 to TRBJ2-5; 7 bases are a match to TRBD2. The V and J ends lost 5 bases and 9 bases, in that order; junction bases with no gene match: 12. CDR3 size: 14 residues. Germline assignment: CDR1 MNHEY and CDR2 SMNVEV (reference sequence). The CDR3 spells CASSKGLKGPAQYF. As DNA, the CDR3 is TGTGCCAGCAGTAAGGGACTAAAAGGGCCGGCCCAGTACTTC.

DNA for the CDR3: TGTGCCAGCAGCTTAGCGGGAGGTAAGGTGGAGCAGTACTTC. It yields the protein CASSLAGGKVEQYF. The chain uses TRBV5-4 and TRBJ2-7; TRBD2 agrees at 9 bases. In germline, CDR1 is SGHNT, CDR2 YYREEE (reference sequence). The trim removed 2 bases at V and 7 bases at J, leaving 7 bases unmatched. The CDR3 is 14 residues long.

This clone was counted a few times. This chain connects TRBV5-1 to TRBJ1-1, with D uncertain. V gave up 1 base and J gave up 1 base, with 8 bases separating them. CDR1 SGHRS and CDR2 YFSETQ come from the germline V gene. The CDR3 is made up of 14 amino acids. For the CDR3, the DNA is TGCGCCAGCAGCTTGACAGTGGGGAACACTGAAGCTTTCTTT. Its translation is CASSLTVGNTEAFF.

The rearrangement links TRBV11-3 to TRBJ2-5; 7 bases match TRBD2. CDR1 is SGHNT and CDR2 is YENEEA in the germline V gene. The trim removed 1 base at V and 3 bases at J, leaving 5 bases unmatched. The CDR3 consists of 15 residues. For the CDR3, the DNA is TGTGCCAGCAGCTTAGGAGGGCTAGCGGAAGAGACCCAGTACTTC. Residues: CASSLGGLAEETQYF.

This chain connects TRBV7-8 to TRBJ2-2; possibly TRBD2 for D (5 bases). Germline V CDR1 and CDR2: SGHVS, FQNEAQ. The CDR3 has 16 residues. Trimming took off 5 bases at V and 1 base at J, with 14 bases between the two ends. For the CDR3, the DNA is TGTGCCAGCAGCCGCCCACTAGGTCGGAACACCGGGGAGCTGTTTTTT. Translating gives CASSRPLGRNTGELFF.

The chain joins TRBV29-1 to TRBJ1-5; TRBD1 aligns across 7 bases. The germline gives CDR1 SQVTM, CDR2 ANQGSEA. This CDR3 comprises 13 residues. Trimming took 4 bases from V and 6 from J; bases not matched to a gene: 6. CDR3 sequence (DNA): TGCAGCGTTGGACAGGGAGTGTCTCAGCCCCAGCATTTT. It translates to CSVGQGVSQPQHF.

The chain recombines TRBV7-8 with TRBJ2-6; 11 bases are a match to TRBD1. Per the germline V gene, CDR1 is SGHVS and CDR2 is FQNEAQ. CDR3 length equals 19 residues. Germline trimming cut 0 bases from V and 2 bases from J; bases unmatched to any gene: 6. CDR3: CASSLARTGGWAGANVLTF. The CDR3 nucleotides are TGTGCCAGCAGCTTAGCCCGGACAGGGGGCTGGGCTGGGGCCAACGTCCTGACTTTC.

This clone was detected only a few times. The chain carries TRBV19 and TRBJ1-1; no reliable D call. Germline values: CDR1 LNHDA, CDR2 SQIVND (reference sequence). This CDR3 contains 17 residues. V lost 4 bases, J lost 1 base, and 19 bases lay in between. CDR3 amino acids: CASSTSRRIAANTEAFF. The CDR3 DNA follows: TGTGCCAGTAGTACCTCCCGACGAATAGCGGCGAACACTGAAGCTTTCTTT.

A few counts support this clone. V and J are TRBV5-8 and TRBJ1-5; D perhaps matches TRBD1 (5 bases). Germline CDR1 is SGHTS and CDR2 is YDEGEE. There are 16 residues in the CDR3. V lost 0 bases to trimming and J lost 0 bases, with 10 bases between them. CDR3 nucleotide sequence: TGTGCCAGCAGCTTGGTAGGGGTCTATAGCAATCAGCCCCAGCATTTT. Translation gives CASSLVGVYSNQPQHF.

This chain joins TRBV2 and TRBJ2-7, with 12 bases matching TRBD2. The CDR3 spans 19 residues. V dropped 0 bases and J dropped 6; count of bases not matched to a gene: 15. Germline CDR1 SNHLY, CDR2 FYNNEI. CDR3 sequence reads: CASSEADGLAGSLRAEQYF. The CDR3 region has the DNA TGTGCCAGCAGTGAAGCGGACGGACTAGCGGGATCCCTTCGAGCCGAGCAGTACTTC.

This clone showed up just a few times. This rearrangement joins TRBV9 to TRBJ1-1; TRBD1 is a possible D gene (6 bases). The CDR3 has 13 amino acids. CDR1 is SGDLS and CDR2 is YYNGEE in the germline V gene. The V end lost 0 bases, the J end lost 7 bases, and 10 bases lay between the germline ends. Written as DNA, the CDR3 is TGTGCCAGCAGCGTAGTTGCACAGGGTGAAGCTTTCTTT. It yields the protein CASSVVAQGEAFF. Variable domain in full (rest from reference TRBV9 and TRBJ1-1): DSGVTQTPKHLITATGQRVTLRCSPRSGDLSVYWYQQSLDQGLQFLIQYYNGEERAKGNILERFSAQQFPDLHSELNLSSLELGDSALYFCASSVVAQGEAFFGQGTRLTVV.

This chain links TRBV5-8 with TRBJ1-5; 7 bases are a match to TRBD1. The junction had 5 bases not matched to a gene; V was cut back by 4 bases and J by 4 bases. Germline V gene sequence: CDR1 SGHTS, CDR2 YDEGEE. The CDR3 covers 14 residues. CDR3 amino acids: CASSTGQSNQPQHF. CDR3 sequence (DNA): TGTGCCAGCAGCACGGGACAGTCAAATCAGCCCCAGCATTTT. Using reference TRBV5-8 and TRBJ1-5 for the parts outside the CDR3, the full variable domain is EAGVTQSPTHLIKTRGQQATLRCSPISGHTSVYWYQQALGLGLQFLLWYDEGEERNRGNFPPRFSGRQFPNYSSELNVNALELEDSALYLCASSTGQSNQPQHFGDGTRLSIL.

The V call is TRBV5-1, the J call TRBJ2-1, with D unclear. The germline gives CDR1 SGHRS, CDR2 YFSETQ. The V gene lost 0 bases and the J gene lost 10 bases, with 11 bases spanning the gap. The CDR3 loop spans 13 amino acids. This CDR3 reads CASSLVVLEEQFF. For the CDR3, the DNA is TGCGCCAGCAGCTTGGTCGTCTTGGAGGAGCAGTTCTTC.

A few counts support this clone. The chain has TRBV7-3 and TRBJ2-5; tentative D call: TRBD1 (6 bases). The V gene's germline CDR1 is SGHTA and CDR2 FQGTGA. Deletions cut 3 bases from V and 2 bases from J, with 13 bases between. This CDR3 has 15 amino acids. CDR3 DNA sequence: TGTGCCAGCAGCTTTACCGGGACAACTCAAGAGACCCAGTACTTC. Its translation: CASSFTGTTQETQYF.

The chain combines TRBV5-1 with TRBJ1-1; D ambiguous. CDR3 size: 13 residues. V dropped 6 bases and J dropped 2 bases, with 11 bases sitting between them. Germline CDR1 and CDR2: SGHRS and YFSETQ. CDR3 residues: CASKSVSNTEAFF. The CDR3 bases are TGCGCCAGCAAGTCCGTAAGCAACACTGAAGCTTTCTTT.